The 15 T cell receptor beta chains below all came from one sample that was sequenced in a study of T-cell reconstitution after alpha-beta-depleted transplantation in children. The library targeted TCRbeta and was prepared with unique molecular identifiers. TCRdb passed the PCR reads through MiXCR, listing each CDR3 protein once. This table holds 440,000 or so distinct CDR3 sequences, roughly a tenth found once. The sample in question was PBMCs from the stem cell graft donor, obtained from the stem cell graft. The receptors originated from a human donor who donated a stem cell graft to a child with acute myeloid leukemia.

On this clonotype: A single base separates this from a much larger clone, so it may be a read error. The CDR3 DNA reads TGTGCCAGCATTTATAGGGACAGCTACGAGCAGTACGTC. Amino acid sequence: CASIYRDSYEQYV. The chain combines TRBV6-6 with TRBJ2-7, with 7 nucleotides matching TRBD1. With 7 bases clipped from V and 3 bases from J, the junction kept 6 bases outside the gene matches. Germline V gene data show CDR1 as MNHNY and CDR2 as SVGAGI (reference sequence). CDR3 size: 13 residues.

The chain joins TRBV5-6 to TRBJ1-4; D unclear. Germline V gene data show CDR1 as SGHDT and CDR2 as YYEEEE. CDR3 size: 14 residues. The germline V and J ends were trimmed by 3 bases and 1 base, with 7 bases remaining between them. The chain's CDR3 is CASSYSLTNEKLFF. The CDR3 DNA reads TGTGCCAGCAGCTACAGCCTAACTAATGAAAAACTGTTTTTT.

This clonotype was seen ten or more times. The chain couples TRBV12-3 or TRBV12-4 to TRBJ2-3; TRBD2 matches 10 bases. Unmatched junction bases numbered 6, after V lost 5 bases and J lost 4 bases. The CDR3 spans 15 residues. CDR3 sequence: CASSPSGSRADTQYF. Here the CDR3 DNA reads TGTGCCAGCAGTCCTAGCGGGAGTAGGGCAGATACGCAGTATTTT.

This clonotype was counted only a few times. The CDR3 protein is CAITLDLRSEAFF. The CDR3 DNA reads as TGTGCCATCACCCTGGACCTTCGGAGTGAAGCTTTCTTT. The chain has TRBV10-3 and TRBJ1-1, with D uncertain. V was cut by 7 bases and J by 7 bases, with 16 bases left in between. The CDR3 covers 13 residues. Germline lookup yields CDR1 ENHRY and CDR2 SYGVKD.

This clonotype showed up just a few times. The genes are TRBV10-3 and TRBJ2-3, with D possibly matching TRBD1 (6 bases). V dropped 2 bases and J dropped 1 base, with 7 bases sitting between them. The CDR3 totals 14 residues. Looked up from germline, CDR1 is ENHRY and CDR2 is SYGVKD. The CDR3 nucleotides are TGTGCCATCAGTGAGGGGACACGCACAGATACGCAGTATTTT. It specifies CAISEGTRTDTQYF.

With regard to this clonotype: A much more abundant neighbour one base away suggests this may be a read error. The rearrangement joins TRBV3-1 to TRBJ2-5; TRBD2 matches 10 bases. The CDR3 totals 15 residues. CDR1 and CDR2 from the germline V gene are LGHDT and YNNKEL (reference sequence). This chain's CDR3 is CATSQAKERGGTQYF. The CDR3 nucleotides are TGTGCCACCAGCCAAGCTAAGGAGCGGGGGGGGACCCAGTACTTC.

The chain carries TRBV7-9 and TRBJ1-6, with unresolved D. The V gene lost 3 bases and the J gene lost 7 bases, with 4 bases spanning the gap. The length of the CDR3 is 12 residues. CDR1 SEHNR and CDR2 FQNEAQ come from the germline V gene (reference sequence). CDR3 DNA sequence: TGTGCCAGCAGCTTCGGCAATTCACCCCTCCACTTT. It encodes CASSFGNSPLHF. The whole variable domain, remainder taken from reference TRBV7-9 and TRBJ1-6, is DTGVSQNPRHKITKRGQNVTFRCDPISEHNRLYWYRQTLGQGPEFLTYFQNEAQLEKSRLLSDRFSAERPKGSFSTLEIQRTEQGDSAMYLCASSFGNSPLHFGNGTRLTVT.

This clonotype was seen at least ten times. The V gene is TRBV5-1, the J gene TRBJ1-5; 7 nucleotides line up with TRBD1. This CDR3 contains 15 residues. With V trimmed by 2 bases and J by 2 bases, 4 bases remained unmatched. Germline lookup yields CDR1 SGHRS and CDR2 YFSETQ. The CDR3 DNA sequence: TGCGCCAGCAGCTTAACCGGGACAGGCAATCAGCCCCAGCATTTT. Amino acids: CASSLTGTGNQPQHF.

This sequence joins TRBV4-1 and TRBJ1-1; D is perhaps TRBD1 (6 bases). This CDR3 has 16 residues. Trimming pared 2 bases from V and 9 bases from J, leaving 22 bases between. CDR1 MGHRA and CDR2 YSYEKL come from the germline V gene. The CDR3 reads CASSQIPGRGPEQAFF. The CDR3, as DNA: TGCGCCAGCAGCCAAATTCCGGGACGGGGGCCCGAACAAGCTTTCTTT.

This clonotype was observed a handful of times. This CDR3 is CATGPGDTDTQYF. The CDR3 DNA reads TGTGCCACCGGACCCGGGGATACAGATACGCAGTATTTT. V is TRBV24-1 and J is TRBJ2-3; D might be TRBD2 (5 bases). This CDR3 is 13 amino acids long. Trimming took 9 bases from V and 3 from J, leaving 12 bases between them. CDR1 is KGHDR, CDR2 SFDVKD, per germline.

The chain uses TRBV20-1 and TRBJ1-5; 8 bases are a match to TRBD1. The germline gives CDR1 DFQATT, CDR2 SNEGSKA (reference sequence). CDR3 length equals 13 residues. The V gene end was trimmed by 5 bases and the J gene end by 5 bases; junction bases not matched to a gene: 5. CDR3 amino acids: CSAAGQGDQPQHF. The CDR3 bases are TGCAGTGCTGCCGGACAGGGAGATCAGCCCCAGCATTTT.

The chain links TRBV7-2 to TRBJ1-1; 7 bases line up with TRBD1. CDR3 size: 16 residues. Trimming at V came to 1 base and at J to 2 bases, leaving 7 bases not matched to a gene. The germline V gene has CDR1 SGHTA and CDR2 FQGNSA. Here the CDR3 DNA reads TGTGCCAGCAGCTTAGTGAGACAGGGCACTAACACTGAAGCTTTCTTT. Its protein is CASSLVRQGTNTEAFF.

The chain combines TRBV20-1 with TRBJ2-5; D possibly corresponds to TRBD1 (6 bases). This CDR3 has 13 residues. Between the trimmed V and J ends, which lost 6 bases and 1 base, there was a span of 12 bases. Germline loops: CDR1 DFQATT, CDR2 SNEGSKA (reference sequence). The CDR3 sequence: CSAIQGTQETQYF. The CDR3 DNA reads TGCAGTGCCATACAGGGAACCCAAGAGACCCAGTACTTC.

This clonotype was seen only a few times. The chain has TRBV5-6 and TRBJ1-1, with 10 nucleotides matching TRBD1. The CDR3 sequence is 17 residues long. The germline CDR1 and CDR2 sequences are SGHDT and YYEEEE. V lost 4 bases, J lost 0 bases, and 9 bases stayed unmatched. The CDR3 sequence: CASSTWTGGLVNTEAFF. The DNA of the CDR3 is TGTGCCAGCAGCACCTGGACAGGGGGATTGGTGAACACTGAAGCTTTCTTT. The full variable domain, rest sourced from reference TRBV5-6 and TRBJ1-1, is DAGVTQSPTHLIKTRGQQVTLRCSPKSGHDTVSWYQQALGQGPQFIFQYYEEEERQRGNFPDRFSGHQFPNYSSELNVNALLLGDSALYLCASSTWTGGLVNTEAFFGQGTRLTVV.

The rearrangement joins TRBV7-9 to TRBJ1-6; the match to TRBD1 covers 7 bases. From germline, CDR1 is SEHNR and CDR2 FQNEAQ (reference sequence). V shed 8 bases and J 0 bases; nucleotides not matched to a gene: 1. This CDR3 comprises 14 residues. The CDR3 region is CASAGGSYNSPLHF. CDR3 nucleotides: TGTGCCAGCGCAGGGGGCTCCTATAATTCACCCCTCCACTTT.